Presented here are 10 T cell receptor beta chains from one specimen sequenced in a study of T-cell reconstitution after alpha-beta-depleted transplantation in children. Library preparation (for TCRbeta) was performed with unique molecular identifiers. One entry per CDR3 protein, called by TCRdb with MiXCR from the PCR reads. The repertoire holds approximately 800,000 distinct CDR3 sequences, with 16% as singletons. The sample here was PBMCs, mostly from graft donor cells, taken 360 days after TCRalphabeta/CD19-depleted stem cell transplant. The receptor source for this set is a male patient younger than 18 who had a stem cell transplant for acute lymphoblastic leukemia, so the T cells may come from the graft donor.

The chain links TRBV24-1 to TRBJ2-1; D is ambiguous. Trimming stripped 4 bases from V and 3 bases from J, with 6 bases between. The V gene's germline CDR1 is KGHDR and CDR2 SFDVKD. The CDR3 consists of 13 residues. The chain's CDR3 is CATSDPDYNEQFF. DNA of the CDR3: TGTGCCACCAGTGACCCAGACTACAATGAGCAGTTCTTC.

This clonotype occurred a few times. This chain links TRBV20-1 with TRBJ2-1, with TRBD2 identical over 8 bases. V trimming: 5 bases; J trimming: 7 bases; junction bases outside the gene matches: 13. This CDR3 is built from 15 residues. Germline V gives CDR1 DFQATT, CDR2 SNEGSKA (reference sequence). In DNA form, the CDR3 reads TGCAGTGCTCCTCGGACGGGAGGGCCCCGTAATGAGCAGTTCTTC. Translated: CSAPRTGGPRNEQFF.

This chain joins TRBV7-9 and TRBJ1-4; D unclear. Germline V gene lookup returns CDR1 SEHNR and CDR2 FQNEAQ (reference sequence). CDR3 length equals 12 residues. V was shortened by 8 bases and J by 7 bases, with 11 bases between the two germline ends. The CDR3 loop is CASGLLGEKLFF. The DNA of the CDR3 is TGTGCCAGCGGCCTATTAGGTGAAAAACTGTTTTTT.

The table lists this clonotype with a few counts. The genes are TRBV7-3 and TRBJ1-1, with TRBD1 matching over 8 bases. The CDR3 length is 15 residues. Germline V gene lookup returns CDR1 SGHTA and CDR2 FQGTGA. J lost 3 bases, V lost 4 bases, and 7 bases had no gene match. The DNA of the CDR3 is TGTGCCAGCAGCTCACCCGGGACAGGTCACACTGAAGCTTTCTTT. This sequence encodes CASSSPGTGHTEAFF.

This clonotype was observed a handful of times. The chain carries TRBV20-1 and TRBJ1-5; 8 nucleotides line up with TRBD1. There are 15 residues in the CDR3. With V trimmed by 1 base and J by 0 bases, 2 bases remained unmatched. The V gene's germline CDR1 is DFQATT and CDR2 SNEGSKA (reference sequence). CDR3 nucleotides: TGCAGTGCTAGAGGACAGGGGAATAGCAATCAGCCCCAGCATTTT. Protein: CSARGQGNSNQPQHF.

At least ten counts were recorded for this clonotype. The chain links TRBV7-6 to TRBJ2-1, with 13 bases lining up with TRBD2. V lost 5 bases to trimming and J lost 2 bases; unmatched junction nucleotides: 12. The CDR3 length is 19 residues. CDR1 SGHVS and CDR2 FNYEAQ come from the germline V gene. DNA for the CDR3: TGTGCCAGCAGCCGTGGGACTAGCGGGGACCCGATAACCTACAATGAGCAGTTCTTC. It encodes CASSRGTSGDPITYNEQFF.

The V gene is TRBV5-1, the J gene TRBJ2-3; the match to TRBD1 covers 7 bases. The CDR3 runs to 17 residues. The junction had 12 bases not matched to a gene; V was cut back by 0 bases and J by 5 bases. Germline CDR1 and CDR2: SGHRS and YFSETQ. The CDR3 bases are TGCGCCAGCAGCTTGGTAACTACGGGACAGAGAGGAGATACGCAGTATTTT. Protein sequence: CASSLVTTGQRGDTQYF.

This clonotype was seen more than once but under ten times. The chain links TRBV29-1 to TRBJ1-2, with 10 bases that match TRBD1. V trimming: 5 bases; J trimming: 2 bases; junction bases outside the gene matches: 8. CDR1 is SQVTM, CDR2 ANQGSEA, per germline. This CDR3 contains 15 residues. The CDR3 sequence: CSVLDRGLANYGYTF. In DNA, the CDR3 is TGCAGCGTTCTCGACAGGGGGCTGGCGAACTATGGCTACACCTTC.

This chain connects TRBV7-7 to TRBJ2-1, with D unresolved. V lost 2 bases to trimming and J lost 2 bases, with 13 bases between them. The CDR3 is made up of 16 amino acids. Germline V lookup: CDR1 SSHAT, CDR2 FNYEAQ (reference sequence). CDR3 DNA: TGTGCCAGCAGCTTATCCTTTCCCGGGCCCTACAATGAGCAGTTCTTC. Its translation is CASSLSFPGPYNEQFF.

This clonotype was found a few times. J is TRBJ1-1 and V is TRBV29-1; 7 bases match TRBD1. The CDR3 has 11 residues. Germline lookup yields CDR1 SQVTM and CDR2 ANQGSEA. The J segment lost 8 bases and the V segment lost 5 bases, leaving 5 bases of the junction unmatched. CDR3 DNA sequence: TGCAGCGTTCGACAGGGAAGGGAAGCTTTCTTT. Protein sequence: CSVRQGREAFF.